A selection of T cell receptor beta chains follows, all from one sample in a study of T cells in Graves' hyperthyroidism and ophthalmopathy. TCRdb called the multiplex PCR reads again in MiXCR, with one record for every CDR3 protein. The repertoire holds 500,000 to 650,000 distinct CDR3 sequences, with 46% as singletons. Input material: peripheral blood or thyroid tissue (not recorded which). Receptors originate from an adult woman with Graves' disease, either hyperthyroidism or ophthalmopathy (not recorded which). Each CDR3 is given with its conserved first and last residue. The D gene is left open where the match is weak.

v_gene: TRBV19; d_gene: .; j_gene: TRBJ1-5; len: 15; CDR3aa: CASRTELYSNQPQHF
v_gene: TRBV19; d_gene: TRBD1; j_gene: TRBJ1-5; len: 14; CDR3aa: CAGLGTGANQPQHF
v_gene: TRBV4-1; d_gene: TRBD1; j_gene: TRBJ1-6; len: 14; CDR3aa: CASSQGTGNSPLHF
v_gene: TRBV7-2; d_gene: .; j_gene: TRBJ2-7; len: 13; CDR3aa: CASSQDPNYEQYF
v_gene: TRBV7-9; d_gene: TRBD1; j_gene: TRBJ2-7; len: 15; CDR3aa: CASSLALTGTHEQYF
v_gene: TRBV20-1; d_gene: .; j_gene: TRBJ1-1; len: 14; CDR3aa: CSARRGAGNTEAFF
v_gene: TRBV2; d_gene: TRBD1; j_gene: TRBJ1-1; len: 14; CDR3aa: CASSEGDRVTEAFF
v_gene: TRBV7-9; d_gene: .; j_gene: TRBJ1-1; len: 14; CDR3aa: CASSKRGMNTEAFF
v_gene: TRBV12-3/TRBV12-4; d_gene: .; j_gene: TRBJ1-1; len: 15; CDR3aa: CASSLDPRFQTEAFF
v_gene: TRBV7-3; d_gene: .; j_gene: TRBJ1-4; len: 15; CDR3aa: CASSLFAGANEKLFF
v_gene: TRBV7-9; d_gene: TRBD2; j_gene: TRBJ2-5; len: 17; CDR3aa: CAISITGTRGTRETQYF
v_gene: TRBV7-2; d_gene: .; j_gene: TRBJ2-7; len: 15; CDR3aa: CASSNPPAGTYEQYF
v_gene: TRBV12-3/TRBV12-4; d_gene: .; j_gene: TRBJ1-3; len: 14; CDR3aa: CASSRNSAGYTIYF
v_gene: TRBV6-4; d_gene: .; j_gene: TRBJ1-2; len: 15; CDR3aa: CASSVTTTTNYGYTF
v_gene: TRBV7-9; d_gene: TRBD1; j_gene: TRBJ1-5; len: 15; CDR3aa: CASSLGQGYYQPQHF
v_gene: TRBV19; d_gene: .; j_gene: TRBJ1-1; len: 14; CDR3aa: CASRPGHLNTEAFF
v_gene: TRBV10-3; d_gene: .; j_gene: TRBJ1-2; len: 15; CDR3aa: CAISVRDTKDYGYTF
v_gene: TRBV30; d_gene: .; j_gene: TRBJ2-5; len: 16; CDR3aa: CAWRDLLEGASETQYF
v_gene: TRBV27; d_gene: .; j_gene: TRBJ1-6; len: 16; CDR3aa: CASSLSGGAPNSPLHF
v_gene: TRBV19; d_gene: .; j_gene: TRBJ1-5; len: 19; CDR3aa: CASTESRAFTGIRNQPQHF
v_gene: TRBV2; d_gene: .; j_gene: TRBJ2-6; len: 15; CDR3aa: CASSVSTAGANVLTF
v_gene: TRBV7-8; d_gene: .; j_gene: TRBJ2-3; len: 16; CDR3aa: CASSSFYGGHTDTQYF
v_gene: TRBV20-1; d_gene: TRBD1; j_gene: TRBJ2-5; len: 14; CDR3aa: CSAPRQGAGETQYF
v_gene: TRBV15; d_gene: .; j_gene: TRBJ2-3; len: 13; CDR3aa: CATSTRGSDTQYF
v_gene: TRBV10-3; d_gene: TRBD1; j_gene: TRBJ1-3; len: 13; CDR3aa: CAISGQGMNTIYF
v_gene: TRBV6-1; d_gene: .; j_gene: TRBJ1-1; len: 16; CDR3aa: CASSYPLGLKNTEAFF
v_gene: TRBV12-3/TRBV12-4; d_gene: .; j_gene: TRBJ2-5; len: 13; CDR3aa: CANKNQGEETQYF
v_gene: TRBV5-1; d_gene: .; j_gene: TRBJ1-2; len: 14; CDR3aa: CASTTLGGSYGYTF
v_gene: TRBV12-3/TRBV12-4; d_gene: .; j_gene: TRBJ2-7; len: 14; CDR3aa: CASSLSEGFHEQYF
v_gene: TRBV28; d_gene: .; j_gene: TRBJ2-6; len: 13; CDR3aa: CASSLWGANVLTF
v_gene: TRBV7-2; d_gene: TRBD1; j_gene: TRBJ2-7; len: 14; CDR3aa: CASSSGTGAGEQYF
v_gene: TRBV6-1; d_gene: .; j_gene: TRBJ2-7; len: 18; CDR3aa: CASRLIWGGGEDEYEQYF
v_gene: TRBV14; d_gene: .; j_gene: TRBJ2-7; len: 15; CDR3aa: CASSQEDGPSYEQYF
v_gene: TRBV7-8; d_gene: .; j_gene: TRBJ1-4; len: 15; CDR3aa: CASSKQGGDTEKLFF
v_gene: TRBV19; d_gene: .; j_gene: TRBJ2-7; len: 10; CDR3aa: CASPSREEYF